This T cell receptor beta chain was recovered during a study of T cells after yellow fever vaccination. Findings of the study overall: Overlap between CD4 and CD8 compartments was detected for a small share of clonotypes.

TCRdb passed the 5' RACE reads through MiXCR, listing each CDR3 protein once. The table has hundreds of thousands of distinct CDR3 sequences, roughly a sixth seen once. The V gene lost 0 bases and the J gene lost 6 bases, with 23 bases spanning the gap. The CDR3 length is 18 residues. The V gene's germline CDR1 is LGHNA and CDR2 YSLEER. A word on this clonotype: Its antigen remains unidentified.

The sequenced sample was PBMCs, obtained before the yellow fever booster vaccination. The rearrangement uses TRBV4-3 and TRBJ1-1, with D tentatively TRBD1 (6 bases). The TCR was taken from a man aged 18-30 years who received the YFV17D yellow fever vaccine. For the CDR3, the DNA is TGCGCCAGCAGCCAAGATGCCAGGGGAGACGTTAGGGGCGCTGAAGCTTTCTTT. It specifies CASSQDARGDVRGAEAFF.